What follows are 25 T cell receptor beta chains derived from one specimen sequenced in a study of beta chain features in type 1 diabetes. Study findings and constraints: Patients with Type 1 diabetes showed moderately but significantly shorter TCRB CDR3s in all four CD4+ subsets.

Expressed TCRB transcripts got sequenced, as all isolated RNA was reverse transcribed. Sequenced by immunoSEQ multiplex PCR; TCRdb stores in-frame clones only, minus some. The table includes 200,000 to 300,000 clones, about a fifth detected once. No antigens are known for them. Sequencing was done on a sample of naive CD4+ T cells from blood. The receptors derive from a woman aged 40 to 55 with type 1 diabetes.

This clone has more than one count but fewer than ten. V and J are TRBV2 and TRBJ1-5; 8 bases match TRBD1. Germline assignment: CDR1 SNHLY and CDR2 FYNNEI. The CDR3 loop spans 15 amino acids. V lost 8 bases, J lost 3 bases, and 9 bases stayed unmatched. The CDR3 sequence: CASGGQATINQPQHF. The CDR3 DNA sequence: TGTGCCAGCGGGGGACAGGCGACTATCAATCAGCCCCAGCATTTT.

This clone has just a few counts. The CDR3 spells CASSLGGDREIGYTF. The CDR3 DNA reads as TGTGCCAGCAGCTTAGGCGGGGACAGGGAAATCGGCTACACCTTC. This chain links TRBV7-9 with TRBJ1-2, with 9 positions matching TRBD1. The CDR3 contains 15 residues. Trimming removed 1 base from V and 8 bases from J; junction bases left unmatched: 8. Germline lookup yields CDR1 SEHNR and CDR2 FQNEAQ (reference sequence).

The genes are TRBV9 and TRBJ1-4; D gene ambiguous. V lost 0 bases and J 10 bases, leaving 13 bases between the germline ends. The CDR3 length is 14 residues. Germline V gene data show CDR1 as SGDLS and CDR2 as YYNGEE. The CDR3 region has the DNA TGTGCCAGCAGCGTAGGGAGGGTGGAAGGAAAACTGTTTTTT. It codes for CASSVGRVEGKLFF.

This clone was picked up a small number of times. The chain is built from TRBV27 and TRBJ2-1; TRBD2 matches at 11 bases. Germline V CDR1 and CDR2: MNHEY, SMNVEV (reference sequence). V was pared by 2 bases and J by 6 bases, with 0 bases of the junction left unmatched. This CDR3 region has 14 residues. The CDR3 loop reads CASSLLAGGNEQFF. The CDR3 DNA follows: TGTGCCAGCAGTTTACTAGCGGGAGGCAATGAGCAGTTCTTC.

In its sample, this clone was seen a few times. The gene calls are TRBV10-3 and TRBJ2-7, with 11 bases matching TRBD2. This CDR3 comprises 15 residues. Germline lookup yields CDR1 ENHRY and CDR2 SYGVKD. V was pared by 6 bases and J by 4 bases, with 8 bases of the junction left unmatched. DNA of the CDR3: TGTGCCATCAGGCGTAATACTAGCGGGGGATACGAGCAGTACTTC. Amino acid sequence: CAIRRNTSGGYEQYF.

This clone was counted only a few times. This sequence joins TRBV10-3 and TRBJ2-2; TRBD2 agrees at 9 bases. The germline CDR1 and CDR2 sequences are ENHRY and SYGVKD. This CDR3 is built from 15 residues. The V gene end was trimmed by 6 bases and the J gene end by 4 bases; junction bases not matched to a gene: 6. CDR3 nucleotide sequence: TGTGCCATCAGGCGGGAGGGCCCAGTCACCGGGGAGCTGTTTTTT. Translation gives CAIRREGPVTGELFF.

There are a few counts of this clone. The chain joins TRBV5-4 to TRBJ1-2; no firm D call. This CDR3 comprises 14 residues. Germline lookup yields CDR1 SGHNT and CDR2 YYREEE (reference sequence). V lost 9 bases and J 8 bases, leaving 23 bases between the germline ends. CDR3 in DNA: TGTGCCATCCCGACGCCATCTCGGGTGGCAGGCTACACCTTC. It codes for CAIPTPSRVAGYTF.

The chain couples TRBV5-5 to TRBJ2-1; 10 positions agree with TRBD2. The V segment lost 6 bases and the J segment 5 bases; nucleotides outside the gene matches: 5. Germline V CDR1 and CDR2: SGHKS, YYEKEE (reference sequence). The CDR3 totals 14 residues. The CDR3 protein is CASIKREGNNEQFF. The CDR3 DNA reads TGTGCCAGCATTAAGCGGGAGGGTAACAATGAGCAGTTCTTC. Full variable domain (rest looked up from reference TRBV5-5 and TRBJ2-1): DAGVTQSPTHLIKTRGQQVTLRCSPISGHKSVSWYQQVLGQGPQFIFQYYEKEERGRGNFPDRFSARQFPNYSSELNVNALLLGDSALYLCASIKREGNNEQFFGPGTRLTVL.

The chain couples TRBV5-1 to TRBJ2-2; no clear D. Germline assignment: CDR1 SGHRS and CDR2 YFSETQ. The length of the CDR3 is 14 residues. Trimming cost V 5 bases and J 3 bases, with 11 bases left between them. CDR3 loop: CASRPQEDTGELFF. The CDR3, as DNA: TGCGCCAGCAGACCACAAGAAGACACCGGGGAGCTGTTTTTT.

The chain links TRBV19 to TRBJ2-3; tentatively, D is TRBD1 (5 bases). The CDR3 has 16 residues. The V end lost 7 bases, the J end lost 3 bases, and 20 bases lay between the germline ends. CDR1 is LNHDA, CDR2 SQIVND, per germline (reference sequence). CDR3 DNA: TGTGCCAGTACCGATACACCCGGACACGTAACAGATACGCAGTATTTT. Translation gives CASTDTPGHVTDTQYF.

The chain carries TRBV7-2 and TRBJ2-1; a weak D match, TRBD1 (5 bases). CDR1 and CDR2 from the germline V gene are SGHTA and FQGNSA. The ends were cut back, 5 bases at V and 4 bases at J, with 12 bases in the middle. The CDR3 consists of 14 residues. This CDR3 is CASSPRQGYNEQFF. CDR3 DNA: TGTGCCAGCAGCCCGAGGCAGGGTTACAATGAGCAGTTCTTC.

This clone was recorded only once. The chain is built from TRBV5-6 and TRBJ2-1; TRBD1 agrees at 7 bases. The germline CDR1 and CDR2 sequences are SGHDT and YYEEEE. V lost 0 bases to trimming and J lost 4 bases; unmatched junction nucleotides: 1. This CDR3 spans 14 amino acids. The CDR3 protein is CASSLATGYNEQFF. The CDR3 nucleotides read TGTGCCAGCAGCTTGGCGACAGGGTACAATGAGCAGTTCTTC.

The DNA for the CDR3 is TGTGCCAGCAGTTCGCGGGAACCCTACGAGCAGTACTTC. Amino acid sequence: CASSSREPYEQYF. V is TRBV28 and J is TRBJ2-7, with D maybe TRBD2 (6 bases). V was cut by 4 bases and J by 2 bases, with 9 bases left in between. Germline values: CDR1 MDHEN, CDR2 SYDVKM. CDR3 size: 13 residues. The full variable domain, completed using reference TRBV28 and TRBJ2-7, is DVKVTQSSRYLVKRTGEKVFLECVQDMDHENMFWYRQDPGLGLRLIYFSYDVKMKEKGDIPEGYSVSREKKERFSLILESASTNQTSMYLCASSSREPYEQYFGPGTRLTVT.

This clone was seen more than once but under ten times. The chain employs TRBV7-2 and TRBJ2-5; D is perhaps TRBD2 (7 bases). The V end was cut by 4 bases, the J end by 5 bases, with 17 bases between. CDR1 SGHTA and CDR2 FQGNSA come from the germline V gene. This CDR3 is built from 15 residues. The CDR3 loop is CASSSGAGRRETQYF. CDR3 bases: TGTGCCAGCAGCTCGGGGGCCGGGAGGAGGGAGACCCAGTACTTC.

This clone was observed a handful of times. V and J are TRBV4-2 and TRBJ2-5; possibly TRBD1 for D (5 bases). V was trimmed by 1 base and J by 5 bases, leaving 14 bases between them. The CDR3 is made up of 15 amino acids. Germline V gives CDR1 LGHNA, CDR2 YNFKEQ. CDR3: CASSQVPDSRETQYF. The CDR3 DNA reads as TGTGCCAGCAGCCAAGTCCCCGACAGTCGCGAGACCCAGTACTTC.

V usage is TRBV11-2 and J usage is TRBJ2-5, with D possibly being TRBD2 (5 bases). Trimming shortened V by 2 bases and J by 7 bases, and 11 bases separated the two germline ends. This CDR3 spans 13 amino acids. CDR1 and CDR2 (germline): SGHAT, FQNNGV. The DNA of the CDR3 is TGTGCCAGCAGCTTAAGCGGATTAGGGACCCAGTACTTC. Protein product: CASSLSGLGTQYF.

The V and J genes are TRBV7-3 and TRBJ2-5; 15 bases are shared with TRBD2. V gave up 5 bases and J gave up 5 bases; unmatched junction bases: 6. The germline V gene encodes CDR1 SGHTA and CDR2 FQGTGA. CDR3 size: 16 residues. The CDR3 reads CASSPQGTSGGETQYF. The CDR3 DNA reads as TGTGCCAGCAGCCCCCAGGGGACTAGCGGGGGGGAGACCCAGTACTTC.

This clone was found a few times. The rearrangement uses TRBV4-3 and TRBJ1-2; no firm D call. Germline-derived CDR1 and CDR2 are LGHNA and YSLEER. The CDR3 is 14 residues long. V lost 6 bases, J lost 1 base, and 12 bases lay in between. CDR3 sequence (DNA): TGCGCCAGCAGACGAGGAACCGTTAACTATGGCTACACCTTC. Residues: CASRRGTVNYGYTF.

This clone has a handful of counts. The rearrangement links TRBV4-3 to TRBJ1-2; tentatively, D is TRBD1 (6 bases). Germline values: CDR1 LGHNA, CDR2 YSLEER. The germline V and J ends were trimmed by 1 base and 8 bases, with 14 bases remaining between them. The CDR3 totals 14 residues. The CDR3 loop reads CASSQGGAGVGYTF. As DNA, the CDR3 is TGCGCCAGCAGCCAAGGAGGGGCAGGGGTCGGCTACACCTTC.

This clone has just a few counts. This chain links TRBV2 with TRBJ2-1; no clear D. The germline V gene has CDR1 SNHLY and CDR2 FYNNEI. CDR3 size: 10 residues. The germline V and J ends were trimmed by 2 bases and 15 bases, with 8 bases remaining between them. CDR3 sequence: CASSEPVPFF. As DNA, the CDR3 is TGTGCCAGCAGTGAACCAGTTCCGTTCTTC.

The chain couples TRBV5-4 to TRBJ2-5; TRBD2 is a possible D gene (5 bases). This CDR3 has 14 residues. With 6 bases removed from V and 2 bases from J, the gap between germline ends came to 14 bases. Per the germline V gene, CDR1 is SGHNT and CDR2 is YYREEE (reference sequence). CDR3: CASTPRGLQETQYF. The CDR3 DNA reads TGTGCCAGCACCCCTCGGGGTCTACAAGAGACCCAGTACTTC.

This chain links TRBV5-6 with TRBJ2-1, with 11 bases identical to TRBD2. The CDR3 extends over 16 amino acids. The trim removed 0 bases at V and 6 bases at J, leaving 5 bases unmatched. CDR1 SGHDT and CDR2 YYEEEE come from the germline V gene. CDR3 in amino acids: CASSLVPSGRTNEQFF. The CDR3 nucleotides are TGTGCCAGCAGCTTGGTACCTAGCGGGAGGACCAATGAGCAGTTCTTC.

The sample holds a few counts of this clone. J is TRBJ1-2 and V is TRBV7-2; D unclear. Trimming removed 4 bases at V and 3 bases at J, with 12 bases between. CDR3 length equals 14 residues. Germline CDR1 and CDR2: SGHTA and FQGNSA. CDR3 amino acids: CASSSIGSDYGYTF. DNA of the CDR3: TGTGCCAGCAGCTCTATAGGGAGCGACTATGGCTACACCTTC.

Notes on this clone: Additional DNA sequences in this sample encode the identical CDR3. J is TRBJ1-1 and V is TRBV19; 7 nucleotides match TRBD1. The trim removed 5 bases at V and 8 bases at J, leaving 11 bases unmatched. The CDR3 is made up of 14 amino acids. CDR1 is LNHDA, CDR2 SQIVND, per germline (reference sequence). CDR3 protein: CASSLRTGPTEAFF. CDR3 DNA sequence: TGTGCCAGTAGTCTTAGGACAGGTCCAACCGAAGCTTTCTTT.

The gene calls are TRBV9 and TRBJ2-6, with D possibly TRBD1 on 6 matching bases. Germline assignment: CDR1 SGDLS and CDR2 YYNGEE. The CDR3 sequence is 17 residues long. Trimming took off 4 bases at V and 0 bases at J, with 14 bases between the two ends. This chain's CDR3 is CASSTGTFPSGANVLTF. The DNA of the CDR3 is TGTGCCAGCAGCACAGGGACGTTTCCCTCTGGGGCCAACGTCCTGACTTTC.